This paragraph reports one T cell receptor (beta chain). The antigen this receptor binds is unknown. No much larger clone is present one base from it, and per-base qualities are unavailable. The immunoSEQ Assay was used to sequence TCRbeta CDR3 regions. After extraction, genomic DNA underwent amplification by bias-controlled multiplex PCR, followed by high-throughput sequencing. As for how the authors treated the data: To quantify the absolute abundance of each unique TCRbeta CDR3 region, sequences were collapsed and filtered. T cell fraction was estimated by normalizing TCRbeta template counts to usable DNA, with usable DNA measured through amplification of reference genes found in all nucleated cells. Repertoire TCRs were annotated as SARS-CoV-2-specific by exact matching of V gene, CDR3 amino acid sequence and J gene to a known reactive TCR set. The reference SARS-CoV-2 TCR set was obtained from MIRA and was filtered for enrichment in COVID-19-positive ImmuneCODE repertoires, whereby public or cross-reactive TCRs were removed. Drawing on the MIRA antigens, annotated TCRs were analysed further at the level of specific ORF or position within ORF. Breadth was defined as the number of annotated unique rearrangements divided by the total number of unique productive rearrangements, and depth was defined as the summed frequency of the annotated unique rearrangements. Group comparisons of TCR breadth used two-sided Wilcoxon rank-sum tests. Entries here come from immuneACCESS through TCRdb and include only in-frame sequences with V and J called. Some clones fail to appear in such tables; in the studies checked, an unresolved V gene covers under half of the shortfall, and the cause of the remainder is unknown. That table is the source of V, J and clone size, and D and trimming were worked out from the DNA. For this sample there are roughly 100,000 clones; about three quarters appear just once. The ten largest make up 15% to 20% of the sample.

Taken from cysteine to phenylalanine, the CDR3 has 13 residues. Just CDR3 DNA is preserved here, 39 bases in frame from base 1. The germline V gene provides CDR1 SNHLY and CDR2 FYNNEI. V lost 8 bases and J lost 2 bases; the stretch between them is 11 bases long. This sample stems from a study of Ad26.COV2.S vaccination and SARS-CoV-2 variants (dated by TCRdb to the early 2020s). About the study as a whole: TCRbeta repertoire sequencing was used to assess the specificity and breadth of SARS-CoV-2-reactive T cell receptors after Ad26.COV2.S vaccination. The TCR-sequenced set comprised around 30 samples: some 20 Ad26.COV2.S vaccine recipients, 5 placebo recipients and 8 SARS-CoV-2 convalescent individuals. General findings and caveats noted by the study authors: Comparable non-spike TCR breadth was observed between vaccine and placebo recipients, consistent with only spike being contained in the vaccine. Spike-specific TCR breadth was higher in Ad26.COV2.S recipients than in placebo recipients (P = 0.0014). The authors noted that the TCR breadth and depth analyses may have underestimated total T cell responses. After vaccination, spike-specific CD8+ and CD4+ T cell responses were reported to show substantial breadth.

Sample time point, as interpreted from the label and publication: individuals recovered from natural SARS-CoV-2 infection. In this chain, TRBV2 is recombined with TRBJ2-3; the best D guess is TRBD2, with 5 bases matching. This sequence originates from a human donor who had recovered from COVID-19. The starting material was peripheral blood, obtained after recovery from COVID-19. The CDR3 protein is CASFLEVTDTQYF. The nucleotide sequence reads as follows: TGTGCCAGCTTCTTGGAGGTCACAGATACGCAGTATTTT.